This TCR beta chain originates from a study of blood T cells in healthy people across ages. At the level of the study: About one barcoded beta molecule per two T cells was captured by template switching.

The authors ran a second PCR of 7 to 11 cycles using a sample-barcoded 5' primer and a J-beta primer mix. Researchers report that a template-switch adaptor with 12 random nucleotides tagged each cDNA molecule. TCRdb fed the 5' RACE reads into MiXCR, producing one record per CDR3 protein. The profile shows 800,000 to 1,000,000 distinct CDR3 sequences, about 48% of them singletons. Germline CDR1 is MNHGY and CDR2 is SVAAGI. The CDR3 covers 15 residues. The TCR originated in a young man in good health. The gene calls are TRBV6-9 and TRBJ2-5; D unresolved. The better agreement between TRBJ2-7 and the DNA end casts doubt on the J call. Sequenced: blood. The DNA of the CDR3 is TGTGCCAGCAGTTATGCCAGCGCAACCACCTACGAGCAGTACTTC. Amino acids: CASSYASATTYEQYF.